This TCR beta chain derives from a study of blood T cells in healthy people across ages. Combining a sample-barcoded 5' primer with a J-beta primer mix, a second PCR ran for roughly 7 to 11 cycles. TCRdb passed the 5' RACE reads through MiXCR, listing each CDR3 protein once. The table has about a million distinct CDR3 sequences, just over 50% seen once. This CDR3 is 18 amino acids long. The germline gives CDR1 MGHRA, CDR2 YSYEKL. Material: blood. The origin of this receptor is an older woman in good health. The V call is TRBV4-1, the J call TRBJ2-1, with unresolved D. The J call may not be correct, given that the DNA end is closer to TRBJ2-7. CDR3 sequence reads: CASSQPPKAPSSYNEQYF. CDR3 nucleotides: TGCGCCAGCAGCCAGCCGCCAAAGGCACCGAGCTCCTACAATGAGCAGTACTTC.